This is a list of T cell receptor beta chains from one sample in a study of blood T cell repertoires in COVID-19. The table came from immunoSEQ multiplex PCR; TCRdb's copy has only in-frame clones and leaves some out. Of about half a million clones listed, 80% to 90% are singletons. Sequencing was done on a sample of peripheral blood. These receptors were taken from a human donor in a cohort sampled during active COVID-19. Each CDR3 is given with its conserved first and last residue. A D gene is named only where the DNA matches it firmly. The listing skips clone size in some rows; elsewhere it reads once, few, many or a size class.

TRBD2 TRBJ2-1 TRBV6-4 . CASSDWGGTRTNEQFF TGTGCCAGCAGTGACTGGGGGGGGACTAGGACAAATGAGCAGTTCTTC
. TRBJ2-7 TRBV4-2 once CASSLGVARYEQYF TGTGCCAGCAGCCTGGGAGTGGCCCGCTACGAGCAGTACTTC
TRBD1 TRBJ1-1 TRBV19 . CASTAGGALNTEAFF TGTGCCAGTACCGCAGGGGGCGCCTTGAACACTGAAGCTTTCTTT
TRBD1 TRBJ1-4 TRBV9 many CASSATGGMSEKLFF TGTGCCAGCAGCGCGACAGGGGGCATGAGTGAAAAACTGTTTTTT
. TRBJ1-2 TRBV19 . CASSGGTHQGGYTF TGTGCCAGTAGTGGAGGGACCCACCAGGGTGGCTACACCTTC
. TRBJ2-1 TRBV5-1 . CASSLSEGYNEQFF TGCGCCAGCAGCTTGAGCGAGGGATACAATGAGCAGTTCTTC
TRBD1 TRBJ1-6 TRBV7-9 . CASSLQGAESPLHF TGTGCCAGCAGCTTACAGGGGGCGGAATCACCCCTCCACTTT
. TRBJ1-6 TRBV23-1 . CASSHYRVGKGSPLHF TGCGCCAGCAGTCACTACAGGGTGGGTAAGGGTTCACCCCTCCACTTT
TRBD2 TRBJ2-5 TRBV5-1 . CASSYRLAGNQETQYF TGCGCCAGCAGCTATAGACTAGCGGGAAACCAAGAGACCCAGTACTTC
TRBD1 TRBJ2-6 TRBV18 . CASSPQGAEGANVLTF TGTGCCAGCTCACCACAGGGGGCGGAAGGGGCCAACGTCCTGACTTTC
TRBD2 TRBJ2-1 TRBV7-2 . CASSLTLAGVSEQFF TGTGCCAGCAGCTTGACATTAGCGGGAGTGAGTGAGCAGTTCTTC
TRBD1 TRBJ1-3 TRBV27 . CASSPTGTGRGNTIYF TGTGCCAGCAGTCCCACCGGGACAGGGAGGGGCAACACCATATATTTT
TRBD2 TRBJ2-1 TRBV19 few CASSIIYPAGGSYNEQFF TGTGCCAGTAGTATAATCTATCCGGCGGGAGGGTCCTACAATGAGCAGTTCTTC
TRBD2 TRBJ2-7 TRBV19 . CASMGREGYEQYF TGTGCCAGTATGGGGAGGGAAGGATACGAGCAGTACTTC
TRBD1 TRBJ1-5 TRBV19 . CASSIGTGGNQPQHF TGTGCCAGTAGTATAGGGACAGGGGGCAATCAGCCCCAGCATTTT
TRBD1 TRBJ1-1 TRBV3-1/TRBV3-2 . CASSPEDRGYSEAFF TGTGCCAGCAGCCCAGAGGACAGGGGATATTCTGAAGCTTTCTTT
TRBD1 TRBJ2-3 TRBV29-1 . CSVRQGGTDTQYF TGCAGCGTACGACAGGGGGGCACAGATACGCAGTATTTT
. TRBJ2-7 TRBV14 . CASSQDSREQYF TGTGCCAGCAGCCAAGATTCTCGTGAGCAGTACTTC
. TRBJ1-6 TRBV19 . CATHSVDSTTLHF TGTGCCACACACTCCGTCGACAGCACCACCCTCCACTTT
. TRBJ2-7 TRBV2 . CASRHRQDYEQYF TGTGCCAGCAGACACCGACAGGACTACGAGCAGTACTTC
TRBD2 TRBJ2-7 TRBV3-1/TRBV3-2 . CASSQILAGRTFYEQYF TGTGCCAGCAGCCAAATTCTAGCGGGAAGGACCTTCTACGAGCAGTACTTC
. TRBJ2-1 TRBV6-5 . CASIGTGSLNNEQFF TGTGCCAGCATCGGCACAGGGAGCTTGAACAATGAGCAGTTCTTC
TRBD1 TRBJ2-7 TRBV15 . CATSRWGRQGGNEQYF TGTGCCACCAGCAGGTGGGGTCGACAGGGGGGGAACGAGCAGTACTTC
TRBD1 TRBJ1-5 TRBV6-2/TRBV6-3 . CASSSGQVSNQPQHF TGTGCCAGCAGTTCGGGACAGGTTAGCAATCAGCCCCAGCATTTT
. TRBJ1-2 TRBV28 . CASRPGGHYGYTF TGTGCCAGCCGCCCCGGAGGCCACTATGGCTACACCTTC
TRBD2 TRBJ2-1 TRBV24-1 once CATSDSLAGVRDEQFF TGTGCCACCAGTGATTCATTAGCGGGAGTAAGGGATGAGCAGTTCTTC
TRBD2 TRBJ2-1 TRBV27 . CASSPTSGRYNEQFF TGTGCCAGCAGCCCAACTAGCGGCCGGTACAATGAGCAGTTCTTC
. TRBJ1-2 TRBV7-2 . CASSLEGQSFNYGYTF TGTGCCAGCAGCTTAGAAGGACAGAGCTTTAACTATGGCTACACCTTC
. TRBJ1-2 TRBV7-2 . CASSFGGEAYGYTF TGTGCCAGCAGCTTTGGGGGCGAGGCCTATGGCTACACCTTC
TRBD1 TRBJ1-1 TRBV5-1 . CASSVGQPNTEAFF TGCGCCAGCAGCGTGGGACAGCCGAACACTGAAGCTTTCTTT
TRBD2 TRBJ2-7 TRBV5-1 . CASTAGGRSYEQYF TGCGCCAGCACGGCGGGAGGAAGGTCCTACGAGCAGTACTTC